This TCR beta chain is from a study of blood T cell repertoires in COVID-19. Across the study: PBMCs, B-cell-depleted T cells, or T cells were the source of the cDNA or gDNA that made up the material.

CDR1 is KGHSH, CDR2 LQKENI, per germline. V gave up 1 base and J gave up 3 bases; unmatched junction bases: 8. This CDR3 has 18 amino acids. Libraries were prepared by immunoSEQ multiplex PCR; TCRdb keeps only in-frame clonotypes and omits some of them. The sample has about 190,000 clones, roughly 89% seen once. This sequence joins TRBV18 and TRBJ2-1; 11 nucleotides line up with TRBD2. The receptor was derived from a middle-aged man with acute or convalescent COVID-19. Sequencing used peripheral blood. The DNA of the CDR3 is TGTGCCAGCTCACCACGATACACCGGGACTAGCGGCTACAATGAGCAGTTCTTC. Translation gives CASSPRYTGTSGYNEQFF. The variable domain in full, completed from reference TRBV18 and TRBJ2-1, reads NAGVMQNPRHLVRRRGQEARLRCSPMKGHSHVYWYRQLPEEGLKFMVYLQKENIIDESGMPKERFSAEFPKEGPSILRIQQVVRGDSAAYFCASSPRYTGTSGYNEQFFGPGTRLTVL.